This TCR beta chain was identified in a study of patients and donors after allogeneic stem cell transplantation. TCRdb reanalysed the RT-PCR reads using MiXCR and keeps one entry per CDR3 protein. Counted here are over 400,000 distinct CDR3 sequences, around 16% occurring once; the ten biggest clones make up roughly 7%. Germline CDR1 SGHDT, CDR2 YYEEEE. CDR3 length: 13 residues. Trimming shortened V by 3 bases and J by 7 bases, and 11 bases separated the two germline ends. The TCR sequence derives from a human donor who was either an allogeneic HSCT recipient or a stem cell or donor lymphocyte infusion donor (not recorded which). It is not recorded whose cells these are; they may come from a transplant donor. J is TRBJ2-1 and V is TRBV5-6; possible D gene TRBD2, 5 bases. What was sequenced was blood, either unsorted or a sorted T cell fraction (not recorded which). CDR3 bases: TGTGCCAGCAGCTCCGTAGGCGGGAATGAGCAGTTCTTC. This gives the protein CASSSVGGNEQFF.